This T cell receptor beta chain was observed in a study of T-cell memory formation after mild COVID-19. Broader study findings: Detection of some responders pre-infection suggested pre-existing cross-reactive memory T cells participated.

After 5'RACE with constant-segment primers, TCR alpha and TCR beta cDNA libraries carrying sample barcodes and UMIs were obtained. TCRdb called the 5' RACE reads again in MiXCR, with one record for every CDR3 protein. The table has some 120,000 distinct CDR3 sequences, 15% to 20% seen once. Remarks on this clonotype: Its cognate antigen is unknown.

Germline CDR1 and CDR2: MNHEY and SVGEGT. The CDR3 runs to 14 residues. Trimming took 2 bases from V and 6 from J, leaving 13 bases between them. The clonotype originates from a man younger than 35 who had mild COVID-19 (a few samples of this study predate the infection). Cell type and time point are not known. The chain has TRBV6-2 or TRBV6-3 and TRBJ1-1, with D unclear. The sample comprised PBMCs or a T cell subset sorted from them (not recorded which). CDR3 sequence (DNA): TGTGCCAGCAGTTACCATCAGGTGATGCCTGAAGCTTTCTTT. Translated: CASSYHQVMPEAFF.